The 20 T cell receptor beta chains listed next were all sequenced from one sample in a study of blood T cell repertoires in COVID-19. Clones were read by immunoSEQ multiplex PCR, and TCRdb kept only the in-frame ones, dropping some. This sample has a few hundred thousand clones, with more than 85% found just once. Source material: peripheral blood. The origin of the receptors is a human donor in a cohort sampled during active COVID-19.

The V and J genes are TRBV9 and TRBJ2-3; the match to TRBD2 covers 9 bases. Germline loops: CDR1 SGDLS, CDR2 YYNGEE. The CDR3 extends over 17 amino acids. The trim removed 0 bases at V and 2 bases at J, leaving 7 bases unmatched. CDR3 in amino acids: CASSVGDSGGDTDTQYF. In DNA form, the CDR3 reads TGTGCCAGCAGCGTAGGTGATAGCGGGGGCGACACAGATACGCAGTATTTT.

The V gene is TRBV11-2, the J gene TRBJ1-2, with 7 bases that match TRBD1. This CDR3 spans 18 amino acids. Trimming cost V 0 bases and J 3 bases; bases outside gene matches: 13. CDR1 and CDR2 (germline): SGHAT, FQNNGV. The CDR3 nucleotides read TGTGCCAGCAGCTTAGATGGGTCTGATAGGGGGCTGGACTATGGCTACACCTTC. Translation: CASSLDGSDRGLDYGYTF.

This rearrangement joins TRBV4-2 to TRBJ1-2, with TRBD1 identical over 7 bases. With 0 bases clipped from V and 5 bases from J, the junction kept 3 bases outside the gene matches. The CDR3 is 14 residues long. CDR1 and CDR2 (germline): LGHNA, YNFKEQ. CDR3 in amino acids: CASSQEATGYGYTF. DNA of the CDR3: TGTGCCAGCAGCCAAGAGGCGACAGGGTATGGCTACACCTTC.

The chain carries TRBV6-5 and TRBJ1-5, with 8 bases lining up with TRBD1. Losses at the gene ends were 11 bases for V and 5 bases for J; bases not matched to a gene: 8. CDR1 MNHEY and CDR2 SVGAGI come from the germline V gene. The CDR3 consists of 13 residues. CDR3 amino acids: CAGRGQDHQPQHF. CDR3 nucleotides: TGTGCCGGTAGGGGACAGGACCATCAGCCCCAGCATTTT.

The gene calls are TRBV5-1 and TRBJ2-1; D is possibly TRBD1 (5 bases). The ends were cut back, 3 bases at V and 0 bases at J, with 7 bases in the middle. Germline CDR1 and CDR2: SGHRS and YFSETQ. CDR3 size: 14 residues. The CDR3 sequence: CASSYDSSYNEQFF. DNA of the CDR3: TGCGCCAGCAGCTATGACAGCTCCTACAATGAGCAGTTCTTC.

V is TRBV10-2 and J is TRBJ2-5; D not resolved. This CDR3 contains 14 residues. Per the germline V gene, CDR1 is WSHSY and CDR2 is SAAADI. V shed 5 bases and J shed 2 bases, with 12 bases lying between them. The CDR3 coding sequence is TGCGCCAGCAGTCTTGGAGTACAACAAGAGACCCAGTACTTC. This codes for CASSLGVQQETQYF.

The chain links TRBV30 to TRBJ1-4, with D unresolved. Trimming pared 2 bases from V and 8 bases from J, leaving 15 bases between. Germline loops: CDR1 GTSNPN, CDR2 SVGIG (reference sequence). There are 14 residues in the CDR3. The CDR3 nucleotides read TGTGCCTGGAGTAATTCGGGTCGAGGGGAAAAACTGTTTTTT. Its translation: CAWSNSGRGEKLFF.

This rearrangement joins TRBV27 to TRBJ1-6, with TRBD1 identical over 10 bases. The germline gives CDR1 MNHEY, CDR2 SMNVEV (reference sequence). V lost 6 bases to trimming and J lost 2 bases; unmatched junction nucleotides: 1. The CDR3 is 15 residues long. The DNA of the CDR3 is TGTGCCAGCAGCGACAGGGGGCCCTATAATTCACCCCTCCACTTT. Its protein product is CASSDRGPYNSPLHF.

The V call is TRBV5-1, the J call TRBJ2-5, with TRBD2 identical over 13 bases. J gave up 5 bases and V 2 bases, and 6 bases lay outside the gene matches. CDR1 and CDR2 from the germline V gene are SGHRS and YFSETQ. The CDR3 contains 16 residues. CDR3 sequence (DNA): TGCGCCAGCAGCTTAGGACTAGCGGGGGCCGGGGAGACCCAGTACTTC. It translates to CASSLGLAGAGETQYF.

The count of this clone is one. The V gene is TRBV19, the J gene TRBJ2-2, with TRBD1 matching 8 bases. V was clipped by 4 bases and J by 6 bases; unmatched bases: 4. The CDR3 is made up of 14 amino acids. Germline V lookup: CDR1 LNHDA, CDR2 SQIVND (reference sequence). Written as DNA, the CDR3 is TGTGCCAGTAGTACCAGGACAGGGCCCGGGGAGCTGTTTTTT. This sequence encodes CASSTRTGPGELFF.

The chain carries TRBV21-1 and TRBJ1-1; the table calls TRBD1, which could not be checked here. TRBV21-1 is given as a pseudogene. This CDR3 is 15 amino acids long. The CDR3 region is CASSKRDRGRTEAFF. In nucleotides, the CDR3 is TGTGCCAGCAGCAAAAGGGACAGGGGGCGCACTGAAGCTTTCTTT.

This clone was counted between two and nine times. V usage is TRBV4-1 and J usage is TRBJ1-2; D is undetermined. Trimming pared 3 bases from V and 3 bases from J, leaving 8 bases between. The CDR3 contains 13 residues. Germline values: CDR1 MGHRA, CDR2 YSYEKL. CDR3 region: CASSQERDYGYTF. Here the CDR3 DNA reads TGCGCCAGCAGCCAGGAACGGGACTATGGCTACACCTTC.

This chain joins TRBV19 and TRBJ2-5; 10 bases fit TRBD2. V was clipped by 5 bases and J by 5 bases; unmatched bases: 11. The CDR3 contains 16 residues. Germline V CDR1 and CDR2: LNHDA, SQIVND (reference sequence). The CDR3, as DNA: TGTGCCAGTAGTGCCCAAAGGACTAGCGGTCGGGAGACCCAGTACTTC. Protein: CASSAQRTSGRETQYF.

V usage is TRBV5-1 and J usage is TRBJ2-5, with 8 nucleotides matching TRBD1. CDR3 size: 15 residues. The V and J ends lost 4 bases and 7 bases, in that order; junction bases with no gene match: 12. Germline assignment: CDR1 SGHRS and CDR2 YFSETQ. CDR3 in DNA: TGCGCCAGCAGCGCCATAGGACAGGGAACAGGGACCCAGTACTTC. This encodes CASSAIGQGTGTQYF.

This chain links TRBV7-6 with TRBJ2-2; 7 nucleotides match TRBD1. V lost 4 bases, J lost 5 bases, and 7 bases stayed unmatched. The germline V gene has CDR1 SGHVS and CDR2 FNYEAQ. The CDR3 consists of 15 residues. The CDR3 DNA reads as TGTGCCAGCAGCTCAACCGGGACAGAAACCGGGGAGCTGTTTTTT. It encodes CASSSTGTETGELFF.

Remarks on this clone: Additional DNA sequences in this sample encode the identical CDR3. The chain is built from TRBV6-1 and TRBJ1-4; a weak D match, TRBD1 (5 bases). Germline CDR1 and CDR2: MNHNS and SASEGT. With 1 base removed from V and 6 bases from J, the gap between germline ends came to 6 bases. The CDR3 loop spans 13 amino acids. The CDR3 DNA sequence: TGTGCCAGCAGTGAAGGGGGGGATGAAAAACTGTTTTTT. Its translation is CASSEGGDEKLFF.

The rearrangement joins TRBV27 to TRBJ2-6; TRBD2 agrees at 7 bases. The junction had 3 bases not matched to a gene; V was cut back by 5 bases and J by 2 bases. Germline assignment: CDR1 MNHEY and CDR2 SMNVEV (reference sequence). CDR3 length: 15 residues. For the CDR3, the DNA is TGTGCCAGCAGTCCAGGGACTACTGGGGCCAACGTCCTGACTTTC. Translation: CASSPGTTGANVLTF.

V and J are TRBV2 and TRBJ2-1; TRBD1 matches at 9 bases. The CDR3 contains 15 residues. Germline lookup yields CDR1 SNHLY and CDR2 FYNNEI. The V and J ends lost 4 bases and 2 bases, in that order; junction bases with no gene match: 3. The CDR3 protein is CASSGDRGAYNEQFF. The CDR3 DNA sequence: TGTGCCAGCAGTGGCGACAGGGGGGCCTACAATGAGCAGTTCTTC.

The chain joins TRBV9 to TRBJ1-2, with D perhaps TRBD1 (6 bases). V was pared by 6 bases and J by 6 bases, with 21 bases between. The CDR3 loop spans 15 amino acids. Germline loops: CDR1 SGDLS, CDR2 YYNGEE. The CDR3 spells CASTYQQGWVDGYTF. DNA for the CDR3: TGTGCCAGCACTTACCAACAGGGATGGGTGGATGGCTACACCTTC.

The V call is TRBV5-1, the J call TRBJ2-7; 9 bases align to TRBD1. Germline trimming cut 4 bases from V and 2 bases from J; bases unmatched to any gene: 7. From germline, CDR1 is SGHRS and CDR2 YFSETQ. The CDR3 extends over 15 amino acids. The CDR3 sequence is CASSHTGGETYEQYF. In DNA, the CDR3 is TGCGCCAGCAGCCATACAGGGGGCGAAACCTACGAGCAGTACTTC.